Detailed here is one T cell receptor (beta chain). As handled by the study authors: Reference gene primers were amplified, and this amplification served to estimate nucleated cell counts. Some clones are missing from TCRdb's copy, which holds only in-frame ones; the method was immunoSEQ multiplex PCR. The DNA was the basis for D and trimming; V, J and clone size are from that table. The sample records hundreds of thousands of clones, roughly 85% being singletons. CDR3 size: 13 residues. V gave up 10 bases and J gave up 0 bases; unmatched junction bases: 3. The sample is drawn from a study of blood T cell repertoires in COVID-19. Study as a whole: Whether acute or convalescent, the COVID-19 samples came from the United States, Italy and Spain. T cells, B-cell-depleted T cells, or PBMCs supplied cDNA or gDNA.

This clonotype was sampled from a human donor in a cohort sampled during active COVID-19. J is TRBJ1-3 and V is TRBV12-3 or TRBV12-4; TRBD1 aligns across 7 bases. Sequencing input: peripheral blood. The CDR3, as DNA: TGTGCCACCGGGACAGCCTCTGGAAACACCATATATTTT. Amino acids: CATGTASGNTIYF.